These T cell receptor beta chains were read from a single sample in a study of blood T cell repertoires in COVID-19. Some clones are missing from TCRdb's copy, which holds only in-frame ones; the method was immunoSEQ multiplex PCR. The sample yields a few hundred thousand clones, around 86% seen once. The sequenced material came from peripheral blood. These receptors were collected from a man older than 75 with acute or convalescent COVID-19. Both conserved end residues are part of each CDR3. Fields, in order: clone size, V gene, J gene, D gene, CDR3 DNA, CDR3 protein. The D gene is left open where the match is weak. The listing skips clone size in some rows; elsewhere it reads once, few, many or a size class.

>.|TRBV5-1|TRBJ1-5|.
TGCGCCAGCAGCTTGGCAGGGGAACAGCCCCAGCATTTT
CASSLAGEQPQHF
>.|TRBV12-5|TRBJ1-3|.
TGTGCTAGTGGTACGGGACTCTCTGGAAACACCATATATTTT
CASGTGLSGNTIYF
>.|TRBV27|TRBJ2-2|TRBD2
TGTGCCAGCAATTTGAAGGCGGGAGGATCTAGTCTAGGGGAGCTGTTTTTT
CASNLKAGGSSLGELFF
>few|TRBV2|TRBJ2-2|.
TGTGCCAGCAGGGGGAACAGGGTGTCGAACACCGGGGAGCTGTTTTTT
CASRGNRVSNTGELFF
>.|TRBV25-1|TRBJ1-2|.
TGTGCCAGCAGTGAGAGGTTCGGTAACTATGGCTACACCTTC
CASSERFGNYGYTF
>.|TRBV5-4|TRBJ1-6|TRBD1
TGTGCCAGCAGCTTGGCTTTGGACAGGGCACATTCACCCCTCCACTTT
CASSLALDRAHSPLHF
>.|TRBV14|TRBJ2-6|.
TGTGCCAGCAGCCAAGGTGGAGTTGGTGGGGCCAACGTCCTGACTTTC
CASSQGGVGGANVLTF
>.|TRBV28|TRBJ1-5|TRBD1
TGTGCCAGCAGTTACCACAGGGGAGACAATCAGCCCCAGCATTTT
CASSYHRGDNQPQHF
>.|TRBV7-2|TRBJ2-1|TRBD1
TGTGCCAGCAGCTTATACTCCAGGGGGCTTGGCCATGAGCAGTTCTTC
CASSLYSRGLGHEQFF
>once|TRBV19|TRBJ1-1|.
TGTGCCAGTAGTATAGATCGGGGGAGCACTGAAGCTTTCTTT
CASSIDRGSTEAFF
>.|TRBV28|TRBJ2-6|.
TGTGCCAGCAGACCCTTTTTAGGGGGCTCTGGGGCCAACGTCCTGACTTTC
CASRPFLGGSGANVLTF
>.|TRBV7-3|TRBJ2-3|.
TGTGCCAGCAGCTTAAGGCAGGGTGGAGATACGCAGTATTTT
CASSLRQGGDTQYF
>.|TRBV7-2|TRBJ1-2|TRBD1
TGTGCCAGCAGCGGTAACAGGGGTCCAGACTATGGCTACACCTTC
CASSGNRGPDYGYTF
>once|TRBV9|TRBJ2-1|.
TGTGCCAGCAGCGTAGGTAGCGGAGCTACCTACAATGAGCAGTTCTTC
CASSVGSGATYNEQFF
>few|TRBV19|TRBJ1-4|.
TGTGCCAGTAGTAGGACTGCAACTAATGAAAAACTGTTTTTT
CASSRTATNEKLFF